This T cell receptor beta chain was found in a study of blood T cells in healthy people across ages. A second PCR, run for roughly 7 to 11 cycles, used a sample-barcoded 5' primer plus a J-beta primer mix. All cDNA molecules were each tagged by a template-switch adaptor with 12 random nucleotides. Using its own MiXCR run on the 5' RACE reads, TCRdb lists one record per CDR3 protein. Here the sample spans fewer than 1.5 million distinct CDR3 sequences, 42% being singletons. Every participating donor contributed about 10 milliliters of peripheral blood through a draw. Whole-study results and caveats: Researchers deemed the diversity estimates from one million T cells underestimates. Among T cells, TCR beta diversity per million cells dropped roughly linearly as age rose.

A remark on this clonotype: Its antigen is unknown.

The CDR3 has 14 residues. Trimming shortened V by 1 base and J by 5 bases, and 12 bases separated the two germline ends. In germline, CDR1 is SGHTA, CDR2 FQGNSA. This TCR was recovered from a woman between 18 and 29 years old in good health. The rearrangement uses TRBV7-2 and TRBJ2-7, with D perhaps TRBD1 (6 bases). Specimen: blood. CDR3 bases: TGTGCCAGCAGCTTAGTGAGGGGGTCGGACGAGCAGTACTTC. Encoded protein: CASSLVRGSDEQYF.